These T cell receptor beta chains were read from a single sample in a study of shared clonotypes between healthy human individuals. The table came from immunoSEQ multiplex PCR; TCRdb's copy has only in-frame clones and leaves some out. The sample holds about 1.1 million clones, approximately 78% seen once. Sequencing input: memory CD4+ T cells from PBMCs. These receptors were collected from a young man in good health. Some clones in this sample may be carry-over from other donors' samples. Each CDR3 is given with its conserved first and last residue. D genes are given only for firm matches.

CDR3 protein | D gene | V gene
CASSPGLAGGLTDTQYF | TRBD2 | TRBV7-9
CASSLAQTTYEQYF | - | TRBV27
CGVEGSTDTQYF | - | TRBV6-1
CASSLTGRLAGGTGELFF | TRBD2 | TRBV13
CASTQTGPF | - | TRBV6-6
CASSIGAQETQYF | - | TRBV19
CASSPGQGGDTQYF | TRBD1 | TRBV6-6
CASSLMGSGTSYNEQFF | TRBD2 | TRBV27
CASSLVPAGANVLTF | - | TRBV5-4
CASSRGLATDDEQFF | TRBD2 | TRBV5-4
CASSQPSTEAFF | - | TRBV5-1